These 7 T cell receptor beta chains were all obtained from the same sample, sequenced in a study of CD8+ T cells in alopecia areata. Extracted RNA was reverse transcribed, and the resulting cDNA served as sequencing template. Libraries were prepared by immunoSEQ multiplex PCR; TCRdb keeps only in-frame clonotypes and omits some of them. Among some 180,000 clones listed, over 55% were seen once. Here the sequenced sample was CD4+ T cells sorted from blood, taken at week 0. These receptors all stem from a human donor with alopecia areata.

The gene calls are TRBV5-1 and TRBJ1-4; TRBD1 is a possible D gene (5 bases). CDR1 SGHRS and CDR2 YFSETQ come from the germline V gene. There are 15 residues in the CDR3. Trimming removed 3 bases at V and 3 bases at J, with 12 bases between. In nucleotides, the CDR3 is TGCGCCAGCAGCTGGCGTGAGGGACCTAATGAAAAACTGTTTTTT. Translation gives CASSWREGPNEKLFF.

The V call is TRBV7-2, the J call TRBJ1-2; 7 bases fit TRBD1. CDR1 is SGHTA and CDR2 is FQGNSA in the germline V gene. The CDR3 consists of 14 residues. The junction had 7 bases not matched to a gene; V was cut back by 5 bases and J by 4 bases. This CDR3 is CASSPGQASYGYTF. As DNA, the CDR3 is TGTGCCAGCAGCCCAGGACAGGCGTCCTATGGCTACACCTTC.

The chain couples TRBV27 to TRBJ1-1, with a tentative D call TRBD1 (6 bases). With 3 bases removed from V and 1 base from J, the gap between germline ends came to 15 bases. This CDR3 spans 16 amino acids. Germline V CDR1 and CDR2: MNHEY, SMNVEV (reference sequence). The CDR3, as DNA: TGTGCCAGCAGTTTCGGGGGGCTATCCACGAACACTGAAGCTTTCTTT. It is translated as CASSFGGLSTNTEAFF.

CDR3 amino acids: CSVGGGQIYGYTF. For the CDR3, the DNA is TGCAGCGTTGGCGGGGGCCAGATCTATGGCTACACCTTC. The chain links TRBV29-1 to TRBJ1-2, with D possibly TRBD1 on 6 matching bases. This CDR3 has 13 residues. Per the germline V gene, CDR1 is SQVTM and CDR2 is ANQGSEA. V was shortened by 4 bases and J by 4 bases, with 13 bases between the two germline ends. Full variable domain (remainder filled in from reference TRBV29-1 and TRBJ1-2): SAVISQKPSRDICQRGTSLTIQCQVDSQVTMMFWYRQQPGQSLTLIATANQGSEATYESGFVIDKFPISRPNLTFSTLTVSNMSPEDSSIYLCSVGGGQIYGYTFGSGTRLTVV.

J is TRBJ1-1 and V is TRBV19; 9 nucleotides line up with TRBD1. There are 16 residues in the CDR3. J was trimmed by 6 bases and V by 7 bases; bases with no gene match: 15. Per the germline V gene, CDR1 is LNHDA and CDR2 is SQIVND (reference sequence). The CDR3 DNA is TGTGCCAGTACCATACCTCCGGGACAGGGATCGGCTGAAGCTTTCTTT. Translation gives CASTIPPGQGSAEAFF.

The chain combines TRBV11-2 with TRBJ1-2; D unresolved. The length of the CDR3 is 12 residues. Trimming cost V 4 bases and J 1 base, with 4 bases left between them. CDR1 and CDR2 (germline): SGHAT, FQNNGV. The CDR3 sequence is CASSSYNYGYTF. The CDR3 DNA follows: TGTGCCAGCAGCTCATATAACTATGGCTACACCTTC.

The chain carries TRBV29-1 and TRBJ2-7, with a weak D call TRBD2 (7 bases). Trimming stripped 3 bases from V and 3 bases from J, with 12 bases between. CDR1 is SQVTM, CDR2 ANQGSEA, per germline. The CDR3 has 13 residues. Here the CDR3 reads CSVEKGGSYEQYF. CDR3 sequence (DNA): TGCAGCGTTGAGAAGGGGGGGAGCTACGAGCAGTACTTC.